The next 3 T cell receptor beta chains were all read from a single sample in a study of blood T cell repertoires in COVID-19. Libraries were prepared by immunoSEQ multiplex PCR; TCRdb keeps only in-frame clonotypes and omits some of them. Of roughly 150,000 clones in the sample, 80% to 85% were seen once. The sample was PBMCs or T cells enriched from blood (not recorded which). The receptors shown here come from a man between 70 and 80 years old who had been exposed to COVID-19.

V usage is TRBV19 and J usage is TRBJ2-6; the D is unclear. Germline V gene lookup returns CDR1 LNHDA and CDR2 SQIVND (reference sequence). The V end lost 4 bases, the J end lost 13 bases, and 14 bases lay between the germline ends. The CDR3 runs 13 residues. The CDR3 sequence: CASSRKTPGVLTF. The CDR3, as DNA: TGTGCCAGTAGTAGGAAGACCCCCGGGGTCCTGACTTTC.

This clone occurred many times. The V call is TRBV7-8, the J call TRBJ1-1; D ambiguous. Germline V lookup: CDR1 SGHVS, CDR2 FQNEAQ. The V end lost 3 bases, the J end lost 1 base, and 12 bases lay between the germline ends. The CDR3 has 15 residues. The CDR3 sequence: CASSFNSRKNTEAFF. The DNA of the CDR3 is TGTGCCAGCAGCTTCAACTCCAGGAAGAACACTGAAGCTTTCTTT.

The gene calls are TRBV5-1 and TRBJ1-1, with D tentatively TRBD1 (5 bases). This CDR3 is built from 15 residues. Trimming took 1 base from V and 0 from J, leaving 10 bases between them. CDR1 is SGHRS and CDR2 is YFSETQ in the germline V gene. Here the CDR3 DNA reads TGCGCCAGCAGCTTGTTGGGGGGGTTGAACACTGAAGCTTTCTTT. It encodes CASSLLGGLNTEAFF.